Listed here are 18 T cell receptor beta chains from one sample, sequenced in a study of blood T cells in healthy people across ages. The second PCR ran roughly 6 to 11 cycles with a sample-barcoded 5' primer and J-beta primers. TCRdb passed the 5' RACE reads through MiXCR, listing each CDR3 protein once. Found here are around 1,500,000 distinct CDR3 sequences, about 43% of them singletons; the top ten hold roughly 7.7%. Sequencing input: blood. These receptors all stem from a woman younger than 35 in good health.

The V gene is TRBV7-2, the J gene TRBJ1-3, with D perhaps matching TRBD1 (5 bases). The length of the CDR3 is 11 residues. Per the germline V gene, CDR1 is SGHTA and CDR2 is FQGNSA. With 8 bases removed from V and 10 bases from J, the gap between germline ends came to 12 bases. The DNA for the CDR3 is TGTGCCAGCTGGGGCAGGAGGACCATATATTTT. It yields the protein CASWGRRTIYF. Variable domain in full (rest from reference TRBV7-2 and TRBJ1-3): GAGVSQSPSNKVTEKGKDVELRCDPISGHTALYWYRQSLGQGLEFLIYFQGNSAPDKSGLPSDRFSAERTGGSVSTLTIQRTQQEDSAVYLCASWGRRTIYFGEGSWLTVV.

This clonotype was seen a few times. The V and J genes are TRBV20-1 and TRBJ2-7, with TRBD1 matching 7 bases. The CDR3 contains 15 residues. CDR1 is DFQATT, CDR2 SNEGSKA, per germline (reference sequence). With V trimmed by 5 bases and J by 1 base, 11 bases remained unmatched. The CDR3 is CSAPDRDRASYEQYF. CDR3 sequence (DNA): TGCAGTGCTCCAGACCGTGACAGGGCATCCTACGAGCAGTACTTC.

This clonotype was counted only a few times. This chain connects TRBV7-2 to TRBJ1-2; D call uncertain. There are 15 residues in the CDR3. V lost 6 bases and J lost 6, with 20 bases in between. Germline assignment: CDR1 SGHTA and CDR2 FQGNSA. The CDR3 spells CASSPGFGHGHGYTF. DNA of the CDR3: TGTGCCAGCAGTCCCGGGTTTGGTCACGGACATGGCTACACCTTC.

The rearrangement joins TRBV7-2 to TRBJ2-3; TRBD2 aligns across 8 bases. This CDR3 is built from 14 residues. Losses at the gene ends were 3 bases for V and 4 bases for J; bases not matched to a gene: 3. The germline gives CDR1 SGHTA, CDR2 FQGNSA. This CDR3 is CASSFGGASDTQYF. CDR3 coding DNA: TGTGCCAGCAGCTTCGGGGGGGCCTCAGATACGCAGTATTTT.

The V and J genes are TRBV7-2 and TRBJ2-3; no firm D call. The length of the CDR3 is 13 residues. V lost 5 bases and J 4 bases, leaving 10 bases between the germline ends. Looked up from germline, CDR1 is SGHTA and CDR2 is FQGNSA. This CDR3 reads CASSPFRADTQYF. For the CDR3, the DNA is TGTGCCAGCAGCCCCTTTAGGGCAGATACGCAGTATTTT.

The table lists this clonotype with a count of one. The gene calls are TRBV3-1 and TRBJ2-7, with 9 bases fitting TRBD2. The CDR3 loop spans 16 amino acids. J lost 7 bases, V lost 0 bases, and 10 bases had no gene match. The germline V gene has CDR1 LGHDT and CDR2 YNNKEL (reference sequence). The CDR3 coding sequence is TGTGCCAGCAGCCAAGATAGGGGACTAGCTTACAATGAGCAGTACTTC. It specifies CASSQDRGLAYNEQYF.

The rearrangement links TRBV7-2 to TRBJ1-1; D ambiguous. The CDR3 extends over 14 amino acids. CDR1 is SGHTA, CDR2 FQGNSA, per germline. V lost 1 base, J lost 3 bases, and 9 bases lay in between. The CDR3 nucleotides read TGTGCCAGCAGCTTAGTATGGGGTTACACTGAAGCTTTCTTT. Protein sequence: CASSLVWGYTEAFF.

V gene TRBV29-1 combines with J gene TRBJ2-1; D not resolved. The DNA matches TRBJ2-7 better at its end, which makes the J call doubtful. The CDR3 is made up of 13 amino acids. From germline, CDR1 is SQVTM and CDR2 ANQGSEA. The DNA of the CDR3 is TGCAGCGGGTGGTGGAGCTCCTACAATGAGCAGTACTTC. Its protein product is CSGWWSSYNEQYF.

Comment on this clonotype: Relative to the germline gene, one junction end is altered; a read error may explain this. CDR3 sequence: CAGSEFTGPRDIQYF. CDR3 coding DNA: TGTGCCGGCAGTGAATTTACGGGACCAAGAGACATTCAGTACTTC. The V and J genes are TRBV6-1 and TRBJ2-4; D is possibly TRBD1 or TRBD2 (5 bases each). CDR1 is MNHNS, CDR2 SASEGT, per germline. The CDR3 is made up of 15 amino acids.

This clonotype was counted only a few times. V is TRBV20-1 and J is TRBJ2-1; TRBD2 matches 7 bases. V lost 6 bases, J lost 8 bases, and 10 bases stayed unmatched. Germline CDR1 and CDR2: DFQATT and SNEGSKA (reference sequence). The CDR3 is 13 residues long. CDR3 sequence (DNA): TGCAGTGCCCCGACTAGCCGCCGCTATGAGCAGTTCTTC. Its translation is CSAPTSRRYEQFF.

The rearrangement uses TRBV12-5 and TRBJ1-1; 7 nucleotides match TRBD1. CDR1 and CDR2 (germline): LGHNT, FRNRAP. V trimming: 2 bases; J trimming: 5 bases; junction bases outside the gene matches: 14. The CDR3 runs to 17 residues. CDR3 residues: CASGLPRKTGVATEAFF. CDR3 DNA sequence: TGTGCTAGTGGTTTGCCCCGGAAAACAGGGGTTGCGACTGAAGCTTTCTTT. Full variable domain (missing parts from reference TRBV12-5 and TRBJ1-1): DARVTQTPRHKVTEMGQEVTMRCQPILGHNTVFWYRQTMMQGLELLAYFRNRAPLDDSGMPKDRFSAEMPDATLATLKIQPSEPRDSAVYFCASGLPRKTGVATEAFFGQGTRLTVV.

V is TRBV20-1 and J is TRBJ1-2, with D possibly TRBD1 on 6 matching bases. The V gene's germline CDR1 is DFQATT and CDR2 SNEGSKA (reference sequence). The CDR3 is 13 amino acids. V was trimmed by 1 base and J by 8 bases, leaving 14 bases between them. CDR3 protein: CSARVGGASGYTF. The CDR3 DNA reads as TGCAGTGCTAGAGTTGGGGGCGCTTCCGGCTACACCTTC.

In regard to this clonotype: One end of the junction does not line up with germline, which may come from a read error. The J gene is TRBJ2-5, the V gene TRBV29-1; TRBD1 aligns across 10 bases. The CDR3 has 14 amino acids. From germline, CDR1 is SQVTM and CDR2 ANQGSEA. CDR3 coding DNA: TGCAGCGTTGCGACAGGGGGCGCGCAAGTGACCCAGTACTTC. Residues: CSVATGGAQVTQYF.

J is TRBJ1-5 and V is TRBV6-1; D is perhaps TRBD1 (5 bases). There are 15 residues in the CDR3. Germline CDR1 is MNHNS and CDR2 is SASEGT. The V end was cut by 1 base, the J end by 0 bases, with 7 bases between. For the CDR3, the DNA is TGTGCCAGCAGTGAAGAGACAGATAGCAATCAGCCCCAGCATTTT. It codes for CASSEETDSNQPQHF.

This rearrangement joins TRBV9 to TRBJ1-4; D ambiguous. This CDR3 has 18 residues. Germline assignment: CDR1 SGDLS and CDR2 YYNGEE. Trimming stripped 0 bases from V and 3 bases from J, with 18 bases between. The CDR3 spells CASSVGVPLTGANEKLFF. The CDR3 DNA reads as TGTGCCAGCAGCGTAGGGGTCCCTTTGACGGGAGCTAATGAAAAACTGTTTTTT.

This clonotype showed up just a few times. The chain employs TRBV9 and TRBJ2-7; 10 bases are shared with TRBD2. The CDR3 runs 15 residues. Trimming removed 4 bases from V and 4 bases from J; junction bases left unmatched: 8. Germline CDR1 is SGDLS and CDR2 is YYNGEE. CDR3 region: CASSSRSGRAYEQYF. CDR3 in DNA: TGTGCCAGCAGCTCCCGGAGCGGGAGGGCTTACGAGCAGTACTTC.

The V gene is TRBV5-1, the J gene TRBJ2-5, with TRBD2 matching 9 bases. J lost 5 bases, V lost 0 bases, and 5 bases had no gene match. Per germline, CDR1 SGHRS and CDR2 YFSETQ. The CDR3 totals 15 residues. CDR3 amino acids: CASSLAAGGMETQYF. The CDR3 bases are TGCGCCAGCAGCTTGGCAGCGGGGGGAATGGAGACCCAGTACTTC.

The J gene is TRBJ1-2, the V gene TRBV30, with TRBD1 identical over 8 bases. CDR1 and CDR2 from the germline V gene are GTSNPN and SVGIG (reference sequence). The J segment lost 6 bases and the V segment lost 5 bases, leaving 5 bases of the junction unmatched. The length of the CDR3 is 12 residues. For the CDR3, the DNA is TGTGCCTGGGCAAGGACAGGGAATGGCTACACCTTC. It specifies CAWARTGNGYTF.